Each of the 3 T cell receptor beta chains below was sequenced from the same sample in a study of kidney transplant recipient with SARS-CoV-2 infection. TCRdb re-derived calls from the reads in MiXCR, one entry per CDR3 protein. The sample consists of 200,000 to 300,000 distinct CDR3 sequences, 29% of them appearing once. Sequencing was performed on a blood sample, taken at baseline and on roughly day 110 from a kidney transplant recipient. The source is a male patient younger than 45 who had COVID-19 and was a kidney transplant recipient. Some of the T cells may derive from the graft donor.

This clonotype appeared many times. The chain recombines TRBV3-1 with TRBJ1-2; D unresolved. The CDR3 runs 17 residues. Germline V lookup: CDR1 LGHDT, CDR2 YNNKEL (reference sequence). The ends were cut back, 4 bases at V and 4 bases at J, with 22 bases in the middle. CDR3 protein: CASSRTDTLRKTYGYTF. In nucleotides, the CDR3 is TGTGCCAGCAGCCGTACTGACACCCTTCGAAAGACCTATGGCTACACCTTC.

This clonotype was counted a few times. The chain carries TRBV16 and TRBJ1-2, with unresolved D. CDR1 and CDR2 (germline): KGHSY, FQNENV. CDR3 size: 17 residues. With 5 bases removed from V and 4 bases from J, the gap between germline ends came to 23 bases. CDR3 sequence (DNA): TGTGCCAGCAGCTACTACAAGGTCGTTAGAAAGACCTATGGCTACACCTTC. It specifies CASSYYKVVRKTYGYTF. The complete variable domain, with remaining parts taken from reference TRBV16 and TRBJ1-2, reads GEEVAQTPKHLVRGEGQKAKLYCAPIKGHSYVFWYQQVLKNEFKFLISFQNENVFDETGMPKERFSAKCLPNSPCSLEIQATKLEDSAVYFCASSYYKVVRKTYGYTFGSGTRLTVV.

CDR3 protein: CASSFSTEGGNTEAFF. The CDR3 nucleotides are TGTGCCAGCAGCTTTTCCACCGAAGGGGGCAACACTGAAGCTTTCTTT. The chain joins TRBV7-8 to TRBJ1-1; TRBD1 agrees at 7 bases. Germline CDR1 reads SGHVS; CDR2 reads FQNEAQ. V lost 3 bases, J lost 2 bases, and 9 bases stayed unmatched. The CDR3 covers 16 residues.